The 21 T cell receptor beta chains reported below all come from one sample, sequenced in a study of response to subunit inactivated influenza vaccine. TCRdb fed the RT-PCR reads into MiXCR, producing one record per CDR3 protein. The data hold 800,000 to 1,000,000 distinct CDR3 sequences, with around 20% observed a single time. Sample: PBMCs from blood, taken about 5 days after vaccination. Source of these receptors: a man aged 45-65 years who received an inactivated influenza vaccine.

This clonotype showed up just a few times. The gene calls are TRBV12-5 and TRBJ2-7, with 8 nucleotides matching TRBD2. With V trimmed by 6 bases and J by 1 base, 20 bases remained unmatched. The CDR3 length is 19 residues. In germline, CDR1 is LGHNT, CDR2 FRNRAP. The CDR3 loop is CASGEDSRPRGGRSYEQYF. CDR3 bases: TGTGCTAGTGGCGAGGACAGCCGACCGAGGGGCGGGAGGTCCTACGAGCAGTACTTC.

The rearrangement uses TRBV6-2 or TRBV6-3 and TRBJ1-1, with 7 bases matching TRBD1. The CDR3 has 12 amino acids. J gave up 3 bases and V 7 bases, and 2 bases lay outside the gene matches. Germline lookup yields CDR1 MNHEY and CDR2 SVGEGT. The DNA for the CDR3 is TGTGCCAGCAAGGACAGGTACACTGAAGCTTTCTTT. Its protein product is CASKDRYTEAFF.

This clonotype was observed a few times. The genes are TRBV11-2 and TRBJ2-3; the D is unclear. The CDR3 covers 14 residues. Germline CDR1 is SGHAT and CDR2 is FQNNGV. Trimming cost V 4 bases and J 6 bases, with 14 bases left between them. CDR3 coding DNA: TGTGCCAGCAGCTCCCCCTATTCCTCCGATACGCAGTATTTT. Its translation: CASSSPYSSDTQYF.

At least ten counts were recorded for this clonotype. This rearrangement joins TRBV7-6 to TRBJ2-3; D unresolved. V lost 2 bases and J 0 bases, leaving 9 bases between the germline ends. The CDR3 runs to 15 residues. CDR1 SGHVS and CDR2 FNYEAQ come from the germline V gene. CDR3 nucleotides: TGTGCCAGCAGCTTAAGGACGGCGAGCACAGATACGCAGTATTTT. Amino acid sequence: CASSLRTASTDTQYF. Variable domain in full (rest from reference TRBV7-6 and TRBJ2-3): GAGVSQSPRYKVTKRGQDVALRCDPISGHVSLYWYRQALGQGPEFLTYFNYEAQQDKSGLPNDRFSAERPEGSISTLTIQRTEQRDSAMYRCASSLRTASTDTQYFGPGTRLTVL.

This clonotype came up a few times. The CDR3, as DNA: TGTGCCAGCAGGCAGGCTGGGCGCAATCAGCCCCAGCATTTT. This sequence encodes CASRQAGRNQPQHF. The chain combines TRBV25-1 with TRBJ1-5; D gene unclear. The ends were cut back, 6 bases at V and 2 bases at J, with 11 bases in the middle. The germline V gene encodes CDR1 MGHDK and CDR2 SYGVNS. CDR3 length: 14 amino acids. Complete variable domain (other parts from reference TRBV25-1 and TRBJ1-5): EADIYQTPRYLVIGTGKKITLECSQTMGHDKMYWYQQDPGMELHLIHYSYGVNSTEKGDLSSESTVSRIRTEHFPLTLESARPSHTSQYLCASRQAGRNQPQHFGDGTRLSIL.

This clonotype has a handful of counts. This sequence joins TRBV29-1 and TRBJ1-2, with unresolved D. The CDR3 runs 12 residues. V was cut by 3 bases and J by 7 bases, with 12 bases left in between. Germline loops: CDR1 SQVTM, CDR2 ANQGSEA. The chain's CDR3 is CSVETVASGYTF. CDR3 sequence (DNA): TGCAGCGTTGAGACCGTAGCGAGTGGCTACACCTTC.

The CDR3: CASSLISGGPSYNEQFF. For the CDR3, the DNA is TGCGCCAGCAGCTTGATTAGCGGGGGACCCTCCTACAATGAGCAGTTCTTC. The chain recombines TRBV5-1 with TRBJ2-1, with 9 bases lining up with TRBD2. The germline gives CDR1 SGHRS, CDR2 YFSETQ. The CDR3 is made up of 17 amino acids. With 1 base clipped from V and 0 bases from J, the junction kept 5 bases outside the gene matches.

This clonotype showed up many times. CDR3 region: CASSLGSGGETQYF. The DNA for the CDR3 is TGCGCCAGCAGCTTGGGATCTGGTGGGGAGACCCAGTACTTC. This chain joins TRBV5-1 and TRBJ2-5; D gene unclear. This CDR3 is built from 14 residues. V was cut by 0 bases and J by 5 bases, with 11 bases left in between. From germline, CDR1 is SGHRS and CDR2 YFSETQ. Full variable domain (rest looked up from reference TRBV5-1 and TRBJ2-5): KAGVTQTPRYLIKTRGQQVTLSCSPISGHRSVSWYQQTPGQGLQFLFEYFSETQRNKGNFPGRFSGRQFSNSRSEMNVSTLELGDSALYLCASSLGSGGETQYFGPGTRLLVL.

V gene TRBV30 combines with J gene TRBJ2-7; D may be TRBD1 (6 bases). Looked up from germline, CDR1 is GTSNPN and CDR2 is SVGIG (reference sequence). Trimming took off 1 base at V and 3 bases at J, with 10 bases between the two ends. The length of the CDR3 is 13 residues. The CDR3: CAWSGGRGYEQYF. The CDR3 DNA reads as TGTGCCTGGAGTGGGGGCAGGGGCTACGAGCAGTACTTC.

The V gene is TRBV9, the J gene TRBJ2-1; 11 nucleotides line up with TRBD1. The CDR3 runs to 17 residues. Germline V gives CDR1 SGDLS, CDR2 YYNGEE. J gave up 7 bases and V 3 bases, and 12 bases lay outside the gene matches. CDR3 sequence (DNA): TGTGCCAGCAGCGGGCGCCTCGGGACAGGGGGTTATAATGAGCAGTTCTTC. Amino acid sequence: CASSGRLGTGGYNEQFF.

This clonotype was detected ten times or more. The chain recombines TRBV10-3 with TRBJ2-1; the match to TRBD2 covers 11 bases. V shed 7 bases and J 8 bases; nucleotides not matched to a gene: 1. Germline V gene lookup returns CDR1 ENHRY and CDR2 SYGVKD. CDR3 length: 12 residues. CDR3 region: CAIKGLADEQFF. CDR3 bases: TGTGCCATCAAGGGACTAGCGGATGAGCAGTTCTTC.

This clonotype came up many times. The V call is TRBV6-1, the J call TRBJ1-5; D is unresolved. The CDR3 extends over 13 amino acids. V dropped 6 bases and J dropped 2 bases, with 8 bases sitting between them. CDR1 and CDR2 (germline): MNHNS, SASEGT. Here the CDR3 reads CASRVGGNQPQHF. The CDR3 nucleotides read TGTGCCAGCAGAGTCGGGGGCAATCAGCCCCAGCATTTT.

The rearrangement links TRBV4-1 to TRBJ2-7; D uncertain. The CDR3 is 12 amino acids. The germline V gene encodes CDR1 MGHRA and CDR2 YSYEKL. Trimming cost V 3 bases and J 7 bases, with 10 bases left between them. In nucleotides, the CDR3 is TGCGCCAGCAGCCACCTAGGAGCGGAGCAGTACTTC. This sequence encodes CASSHLGAEQYF.

There are a few counts of this clonotype. The chain employs TRBV12-3 or TRBV12-4 and TRBJ1-1; TRBD1 is a possible D gene (5 bases). This CDR3 region has 13 residues. V lost 6 bases and J 10 bases, leaving 18 bases between the germline ends. The DNA of the CDR3 is TGTGCCAGCAGCCCCGACAGACAAACCGTAGCTTTCTTT. Protein sequence: CASSPDRQTVAFF.

This clonotype has at least ten counts. Relative to the germline gene, one junction end is altered; a read error may explain this. The chain combines TRBV5-1 with TRBJ2-2; D remains unclear. The germline CDR1 and CDR2 sequences are SGHRS and YFSETQ. The length of the CDR3 is 15 residues. This CDR3 is CASSLGQTNTGELFF. DNA for the CDR3: TGTGCCAGCAGCTTAGGTCAAACGAACACCGGGGAGCTGTTTTTT.

The V call is TRBV5-6, the J call TRBJ2-4; 7 bases align to TRBD1. The CDR3 contains 14 residues. Germline V gene sequence: CDR1 SGHDT, CDR2 YYEEEE. V dropped 3 bases and J dropped 8; count of bases not matched to a gene: 8. This CDR3 is CASSYWTGWDIQYF. Written as DNA, the CDR3 is TGTGCCAGCAGCTACTGGACAGGATGGGACATTCAGTACTTC.

The sample holds a few counts of this clonotype. The V call is TRBV12-3 or TRBV12-4, the J call TRBJ2-5; TRBD2 matches 11 bases. With 4 bases clipped from V and 5 bases from J, the junction kept 9 bases outside the gene matches. CDR3 length: 16 amino acids. CDR3 coding DNA: TGTGCCAGCAGTTCCAGTAGCGGGGGGGCTTATGAGACCCAGTACTTC. This translates into CASSSSSGGAYETQYF.

This clonotype was counted between two and nine times. The chain couples TRBV4-1 to TRBJ2-6; D remains ambiguous. V lost 1 base to trimming and J lost 9 bases, with 13 bases between them. Germline CDR1 is MGHRA and CDR2 is YSYEKL. The CDR3 length is 15 residues. CDR3: CASSQGGPLGNVLTF. In DNA, the CDR3 is TGCGCCAGCAGCCAAGGTGGCCCCCTCGGCAACGTCCTGACTTTC.

The rearrangement joins TRBV6-4 to TRBJ2-5; possibly TRBD1 for D (6 bases). Germline V gene lookup returns CDR1 MRHNA and CDR2 SNTAGT. V lost 0 bases and J lost 5, with 28 bases in between. There are 20 residues in the CDR3. The CDR3 reads CASSDSGGRGGSAAWETQYF. The CDR3 DNA is TGTGCCAGCAGTGACTCGGGTGGCAGGGGTGGATCGGCTGCGTGGGAGACCCAGTACTTC.

This clonotype was counted between two and nine times. The junction does not match germline at one end; this may be a read error. The rearrangement links TRBV6-2 or TRBV6-3 to TRBJ2-1, with TRBD2 matching 10 bases. CDR1 and CDR2 from the germline V gene are MNHEY and SVGEGT. The CDR3 length is 14 residues. This chain's CDR3 is CASSYSGGANEQFF. CDR3 bases: TGTGCGAGCAGTTACAGCGGGGGGGCAAATGAGCAGTTCTTC.

The chain employs TRBV18 and TRBJ2-2; 10 nucleotides align to TRBD1. J gave up 3 bases and V 6 bases, and 10 bases lay outside the gene matches. The CDR3 contains 17 residues. Germline assignment: CDR1 KGHSH and CDR2 LQKENI. Written as DNA, the CDR3 is TGTGCCAGCTCGCTATCCGGGACAGGGGCGGACACCGGGGAGCTGTTTTTT. Translating gives CASSLSGTGADTGELFF.